Following are 18 T cell receptor beta chains from one sample sequenced in a study of shared clonotypes between healthy human individuals. Assay used: immunoSEQ multiplex PCR; TCRdb lists only in-frame clones, some missing. The repertoire holds roughly 640,000 clones, with about 97% as singletons. Sequencing was done on a sample of naive CD4+ T cells sorted from blood. Subset meaning: CD45RA+ positively selected. Source of these receptors: a woman aged 25 to 39 in good health.

The chain is built from TRBV6-5 and TRBJ1-1, with D possibly TRBD1 on 6 matching bases. CDR3 length: 15 amino acids. V was clipped by 6 bases and J by 0 bases, with 14 bases between them. CDR1 and CDR2 (germline): MNHEY, SVGAGI. The CDR3 protein is CASRAIGTLNTEAFF. CDR3 bases: TGTGCCAGCAGAGCTATCGGGACACTGAACACTGAAGCTTTCTTT.

The CDR3: CASSLVGALGTGELFF. The CDR3 DNA reads as TGTGCCAGCAGCTTGGTGGGGGCGCTAGGCACCGGGGAGCTGTTTTTT. The rearrangement joins TRBV5-6 to TRBJ2-2, with D perhaps matching TRBD1 (6 bases). The CDR3 has 16 amino acids. V lost 0 bases and J lost 4, with 13 bases in between. In germline, CDR1 is SGHDT, CDR2 YYEEEE. The full variable domain, its missing parts supplied by reference TRBV5-6 and TRBJ2-2, is DAGVTQSPTHLIKTRGQQVTLRCSPKSGHDTVSWYQQALGQGPQFIFQYYEEEERQRGNFPDRFSGHQFPNYSSELNVNALLLGDSALYLCASSLVGALGTGELFFGEGSRLTVL.

V usage is TRBV19 and J usage is TRBJ2-2, with 10 bases identical to TRBD1. This CDR3 contains 19 residues. J was trimmed by 2 bases and V by 2 bases; bases with no gene match: 11. Germline V CDR1 and CDR2: LNHDA, SQIVND (reference sequence). The CDR3 region is CASSITRDRGLRNTGELFF. The CDR3 region has the DNA TGTGCCAGTAGTATAACCCGGGACAGGGGTTTGAGAAACACCGGGGAGCTGTTTTTT.

This chain joins TRBV28 and TRBJ1-4; D gene uncertain. Trimming shortened V by 1 base and J by 2 bases, and 8 bases separated the two germline ends. The germline gives CDR1 MDHEN, CDR2 SYDVKM. This CDR3 region has 15 residues. DNA of the CDR3: TGTGCCAGCAGTTTATTATGGCAGACTAATGAAAAACTGTTTTTT. Its translation: CASSLLWQTNEKLFF.

The rearrangement joins TRBV6-4 to TRBJ2-1; D unresolved. The CDR3 is made up of 13 amino acids. The V gene lost 0 bases and the J gene lost 7 bases, with 7 bases spanning the gap. Germline-derived CDR1 and CDR2 are MRHNA and SNTAGT. CDR3 coding DNA: TGTGCCAGCAGTGACTCAGGGCAGAATGAGCAGTTCTTC. Its protein product is CASSDSGQNEQFF.

This rearrangement joins TRBV7-2 to TRBJ1-6; possible D gene TRBD1, 6 bases. The CDR3 length is 14 residues. Germline loops: CDR1 SGHTA, CDR2 FQGNSA. V lost 5 bases, J lost 7 bases, and 12 bases lay in between. CDR3 coding DNA: TGTGCCAGCAGCCCACAGGGCTCGAATTCACCCCTCCACTTT. Translated, it gives CASSPQGSNSPLHF.

The chain is built from TRBV6-1 and TRBJ2-7, with D perhaps matching TRBD1 (6 bases). Germline CDR1 MNHNS, CDR2 SASEGT. V lost 5 bases and J 2 bases, leaving 13 bases between the germline ends. The CDR3 loop spans 14 amino acids. CDR3 in amino acids: CASSPVGQTYEQYF. The CDR3 bases are TGTGCCAGCAGTCCCGTGGGACAAACCTACGAGCAGTACTTC.

This chain links TRBV11-3 with TRBJ2-1, with D perhaps TRBD2 (6 bases). There are 13 residues in the CDR3. The germline V and J ends were trimmed by 0 bases and 11 bases, with 11 bases remaining between them. Looked up from germline, CDR1 is SGHNT and CDR2 is YENEEA. This CDR3 is CASSLDLAGKQFF. As DNA, the CDR3 is TGTGCCAGCAGCTTAGATCTGGCGGGAAAGCAGTTCTTC.

The rearrangement uses TRBV9 and TRBJ1-2; D is possibly TRBD1 (5 bases). V was trimmed by 0 bases and J by 2 bases, leaving 11 bases between them. The CDR3 covers 15 residues. The germline V gene encodes CDR1 SGDLS and CDR2 YYNGEE. CDR3: CASSVGMDINYGYTF. CDR3 DNA sequence: TGTGCCAGCAGCGTAGGTATGGACATCAACTATGGCTACACCTTC.

The rearrangement links TRBV28 to TRBJ1-5; weak D call: TRBD1 (5 bases). The length of the CDR3 is 15 residues. In germline, CDR1 is MDHEN, CDR2 SYDVKM. Trimming cost V 2 bases and J 4 bases, with 12 bases left between them. CDR3: CASSLAQASNQPQHF. The CDR3 DNA reads TGTGCCAGCAGTTTAGCACAGGCCTCTAATCAGCCCCAGCATTTT.

The V call is TRBV19, the J call TRBJ2-7, with 11 bases fitting TRBD1. Germline V gene data show CDR1 as LNHDA and CDR2 as SQIVND (reference sequence). With 6 bases clipped from V and 2 bases from J, the junction kept 3 bases outside the gene matches. This CDR3 is 14 amino acids long. Written as DNA, the CDR3 is TGTGCCAGTAGCAGGGACAGGGGGACCTACGAGCAGTACTTC. It is translated as CASSRDRGTYEQYF. Together with reference TRBV19 and TRBJ2-7, the CDR3 gives the full variable domain: DGGITQSPKYLFRKEGQNVTLSCEQNLNHDAMYWYRQDPGQGLRLIYYSQIVNDFQKGDIAEGYSVSREKKESFPLTVTSAQKNPTAFYLCASSRDRGTYEQYFGPGTRLTVT.

The chain carries TRBV6-6 and TRBJ1-5, with D perhaps TRBD1 (5 bases). The CDR3 contains 13 residues. The germline V gene has CDR1 MNHNY and CDR2 SVGAGI (reference sequence). V lost 9 bases and J 2 bases, leaving 11 bases between the germline ends. In nucleotides, the CDR3 is TGTGCCAGTTCTGTGGGGCGCAATCAGCCCCAGCATTTT. It encodes CASSVGRNQPQHF.

The chain uses TRBV6-5 and TRBJ2-5; D is perhaps TRBD1 (5 bases). The J call is in doubt because the DNA end fits TRBJ2-7 better. The CDR3 consists of 14 residues. The germline gives CDR1 MNHEY, CDR2 SVGAGI. Written as DNA, the CDR3 is TGTGCCAGCAGTTCGGACAAAAGCTCCTACGAGCAGTACTTC. Translated, it gives CASSSDKSSYEQYF.

The V gene is TRBV2, the J gene TRBJ1-1, with D hard to call. The CDR3 extends over 14 amino acids. Germline V gene lookup returns CDR1 SNHLY and CDR2 FYNNEI. Between the trimmed V and J ends, which lost 7 bases and 1 base, there was a span of 13 bases. The CDR3 DNA reads as TGTGCCAGCATTTTTGAGAACTCGAACACTGAAGCTTTCTTT. The encoded protein is CASIFENSNTEAFF.

V usage is TRBV19 and J usage is TRBJ2-1; 11 positions match TRBD2. The CDR3 totals 14 residues. After removal of 9 bases from V and 8 bases from J, the junction contained 9 bases not matched to a gene. Germline V gives CDR1 LNHDA, CDR2 SQIVND (reference sequence). The chain's CDR3 is CASVAGGPGDEQFF. The CDR3 coding sequence is TGTGCCAGCGTAGCGGGAGGGCCTGGCGATGAGCAGTTCTTC.

The V call is TRBV5-1, the J call TRBJ1-5; D may be TRBD1 (6 bases). Looked up from germline, CDR1 is SGHRS and CDR2 is YFSETQ. V lost 3 bases and J 6 bases, leaving 10 bases between the germline ends. This CDR3 has 13 amino acids. The CDR3 region is CASSSGAGQPQHF. CDR3 coding DNA: TGCGCCAGCAGCTCGGGGGCCGGTCAGCCCCAGCATTTT. Full variable domain (missing parts from reference TRBV5-1 and TRBJ1-5): KAGVTQTPRYLIKTRGQQVTLSCSPISGHRSVSWYQQTPGQGLQFLFEYFSETQRNKGNFPGRFSGRQFSNSRSEMNVSTLELGDSALYLCASSSGAGQPQHFGDGTRLSIL.

About this clone: The sample carries other DNA sequences with the same CDR3. This chain's CDR3 is CASSLAGDQETQYF. The CDR3, as DNA: TGCGCCAGCAGCTTAGCGGGGGATCAAGAGACCCAGTACTTC. V is TRBV5-1 and J is TRBJ2-5; TRBD2 aligns across 8 bases. Germline CDR1 and CDR2: SGHRS and YFSETQ. After removal of 2 bases from V and 2 bases from J, the junction contained 2 bases not matched to a gene. The CDR3 extends over 14 amino acids.

The chain uses TRBV5-1 and TRBJ2-5, with D maybe TRBD1 (5 bases). The CDR3 loop spans 16 amino acids. V was pared by 0 bases and J by 5 bases, with 17 bases between. Per germline, CDR1 SGHRS and CDR2 YFSETQ. DNA for the CDR3: TGCGCCAGCAGCTTGGAGCAGGGCAGGGATGGGGAGACCCAGTACTTC. Translated: CASSLEQGRDGETQYF.